Below, one T cell receptor beta chain is given with its context. At the DNA level, this CDR3 is encoded by other sequences in the same sample as well. This record comes from a study of blood T cell repertoires in COVID-19. TCRdb's copy holds only in-frame clones and misses some; the assay was immunoSEQ multiplex PCR. Counted here are 90,000 to 140,000 clones, around 84% occurring once; the ten biggest clones make up 15%. Germline trimming cut 2 bases from V and 8 bases from J; bases unmatched to any gene: 6. Germline CDR1 reads SGHRS; CDR2 reads YFSETQ. This CDR3 has 13 amino acids. Sequencing was done on a sample of peripheral blood. This chain uses TRBV5-1 with TRBJ1-1; TRBD1 matches at 7 bases. The sequence was collected from a woman older than 75 with acute or convalescent COVID-19. CDR3 residues: CASSFGTASEAFF. The CDR3 coding sequence is TGCGCCAGCAGCTTCGGGACAGCCTCCGAAGCTTTCTTT.